The next 10 T cell receptor beta chains were all read from a single sample in a study of blood T cell repertoires in COVID-19. TCRdb keeps only in-frame clones here, not all; method: immunoSEQ multiplex PCR. This table has about 36,000 clones, 80% to 90% appearing once. The sample taken for sequencing was peripheral blood. The receptors come from a human donor in a cohort sampled during active or convalescent COVID-19. The donor label of this sample is uncertain.

This chain joins TRBV6-2 or TRBV6-3 and TRBJ1-5; D unclear. The CDR3 extends over 14 amino acids. Deletions cut 5 bases from V and 3 bases from J, with 11 bases between. CDR1 is MNHEY, CDR2 SVGEGT, per germline. In DNA form, the CDR3 reads TGTGCCAGCAGTGGAAACGGGGACAATCAGCCCCAGCATTTT. Translating gives CASSGNGDNQPQHF.

The CDR3 reads CASSWTGLGNTIYF. CDR3 bases: TGTGCCAGCAGCTGGACAGGCCTAGGAAACACCATATATTTT. The rearrangement uses TRBV7-2 and TRBJ1-3; TRBD1 matches 7 bases. Germline CDR1 SGHTA, CDR2 FQGNSA. With 4 bases clipped from V and 4 bases from J, the junction kept 4 bases outside the gene matches. The CDR3 runs to 14 residues.

The rearrangement uses TRBV24-1 and TRBJ2-1, with 8 bases identical to TRBD2. The germline V gene has CDR1 KGHDR and CDR2 SFDVKD. The CDR3 loop spans 16 amino acids. The V and J ends lost 5 bases and 7 bases, in that order; junction bases with no gene match: 12. Written as DNA, the CDR3 is TGTGCCACCAGTGGAGCCGGGGTAGCGGGGACAAATGAGCAGTTCTTC. Protein product: CATSGAGVAGTNEQFF.

The sample holds one count of this clone. This chain connects TRBV29-1 to TRBJ2-7, with 12 nucleotides matching TRBD1. Germline-derived CDR1 and CDR2 are SQVTM and ANQGSEA. J gave up 4 bases and V 0 bases, and 10 bases lay outside the gene matches. This CDR3 spans 17 amino acids. For the CDR3, the DNA is TGCAGCGTTGAAGATCTAGATGGGACAGGGGGCTCGTACGAGCAGTACTTC. Translated, it gives CSVEDLDGTGGSYEQYF.

The chain combines TRBV10-3 with TRBJ1-1; possibly TRBD1 for D (6 bases). The V and J ends lost 6 bases and 3 bases respectively, with 14 bases between them. Germline V gene lookup returns CDR1 ENHRY and CDR2 SYGVKD. The CDR3 loop spans 14 amino acids. This CDR3 reads CAISSGVRDTEAFF. The CDR3 coding sequence is TGTGCCATCAGCTCAGGGGTTAGGGACACTGAAGCTTTCTTT.

This clone has just a few counts. This rearrangement joins TRBV7-2 to TRBJ2-5; 9 bases agree with TRBD1. The CDR3 totals 15 residues. The germline V gene has CDR1 SGHTA and CDR2 FQGNSA. V dropped 6 bases and J dropped 1; count of bases not matched to a gene: 6. In DNA, the CDR3 is TGTGCCAGCAGACCAGACAGGGGGTTCCAAGAGACCCAGTACTTC. The encoded protein is CASRPDRGFQETQYF.

The V call is TRBV7-8, the J call TRBJ2-7, with a possible D match to TRBD1 (6 bases). Germline V gene sequence: CDR1 SGHVS, CDR2 FQNEAQ. The germline V and J ends were trimmed by 10 bases and 4 bases, with 17 bases remaining between them. This CDR3 has 13 amino acids. The CDR3 reads CAIQVTGRYEQYF. The CDR3 region has the DNA TGTGCCATCCAGGTCACAGGGAGATACGAGCAGTACTTC.

Comments on this clone: A read error may be the cause here, since a much bigger clone is one base away. The chain links TRBV2 to TRBJ2-1; 8 positions agree with TRBD1. Germline V CDR1 and CDR2: SNHLY, FYNNEI. The CDR3 length is 18 residues. The V gene end was trimmed by 8 bases and the J gene end by 7 bases; junction bases not matched to a gene: 22. The CDR3 is CASCVGRGRGRVGNEQFF. The DNA for the CDR3 is TGTGCCAGCTGTGTAGGCAGGGGGCGCGGGCGGGTCGGGAATGAGCAGTTCTTC.

The rearrangement joins TRBV27 to TRBJ2-1; 9 bases are shared with TRBD2. The junction had 14 bases not matched to a gene; V was cut back by 4 bases and J by 7 bases. The CDR3 is made up of 17 amino acids. CDR1 is MNHEY and CDR2 is SMNVEV in the germline V gene (reference sequence). The DNA for the CDR3 is TGTGCCAGCAGTTCCTTTGGCGGGAGGGCCGGGGGGAATGAGCAGTTCTTC. Translation: CASSSFGGRAGGNEQFF.

The chain has TRBV12-3 or TRBV12-4 and TRBJ2-1, with 8 nucleotides matching TRBD2. V was pared by 10 bases and J by 4 bases, with 6 bases of the junction left unmatched. The length of the CDR3 is 13 residues. Here the CDR3 DNA reads TGTGCCACCCTGACTAGCGCTTACAATGAGCAGTTCTTC. Its protein is CATLTSAYNEQFF.